Listed below are T cell receptor beta chains from one sample, sequenced in a study of blood T cell repertoires in COVID-19. Profiled with immunoSEQ multiplex PCR; TCRdb holds only in-frame clones, not every one. Of 300,000 to 400,000 clones listed, about 88% were seen once; the top ten hold approximately 0.93%. The sequenced sample was PBMCs or T cells enriched from blood (not recorded which). The source of these receptors is a woman aged 25 to 39 who had recovered from COVID-19. The CDR3 runs from the conserved cysteine through the conserved F or W. A D gene is named only where the DNA matches it firmly. Clone size is given for some rows only: seen once, a few or many times, or a class if the clone is expanded.

clone_size | j_call | v_call | d_call | cdr3_nt | cdr3_aa
. | TRBJ1-1 | TRBV2 | . | TGTGCCAGCAATGACGTGGGCCTCGGTACTGAAGCTTTCTTT | CASNDVGLGTEAFF
. | TRBJ1-2 | TRBV6-1 | TRBD1 | TGTGCCAGCAGTGAAGTTCCCCCCAGGGGGCGTAAAGGCTACACCTTC | CASSEVPPRGRKGYTF
once | TRBJ1-5 | TRBV5-8 | TRBD1 | TGTGCCAGCAGGGGCCGACAGGGTAGCAATCAGCCCCAGCATTTT | CASRGRQGSNQPQHF
once | TRBJ1-3 | TRBV5-5 | . | TGTGCCAGCAGCGCCTGGACAGAAGCTGGAAACACCATATATTTT | CASSAWTEAGNTIYF
once | TRBJ2-5 | TRBV7-5 | . | TGTGTCAGAAGCTTGCCCGGGACTAGCGGGTTCCAAGAGACCCAGTACTTC | CVRSLPGTSGFQETQYF
once | TRBJ1-1 | TRBV18 | . | TGTGCCAGCTCACTCAGAGCACCCCGGAGTGAAGCTTTCTTT | CASSLRAPRSEAFF
. | TRBJ1-1 | TRBV5-6 | TRBD1 | TGTGCCAGCAGCTTGCGGACAGGTGGCACCGGAACTGAAGCTTTCTTT | CASSLRTGGTGTEAFF
. | TRBJ2-3 | TRBV7-2 | TRBD2 | TGTGCCAGCAGCTTGGGGCGGGGGGGCCTCGCAGATACGCAGTATTTT | CASSLGRGGLADTQYF
. | TRBJ1-1 | TRBV4-3 | TRBD1 | TGCGCCAGCAGCCCTCAGACAGGGGGGGTTCGGAACACTGAAGCTTTCTTT | CASSPQTGGVRNTEAFF
. | TRBJ1-1 | TRBV6-5 | . | TGTGCCAGCAGTTCCCAGGGGTACACTGAAGCTTTCTTT | CASSSQGYTEAFF
. | TRBJ2-7 | TRBV2 | . | TGTGCCAGCAGGGGTGGGAGGGAGCAGTACTTC | CASRGGREQYF
. | TRBJ2-7 | TRBV6-6 | . | TGTGCCAGCAGGCAAAACCCAGGGCTTCGCGAGCAGTACTTC | CASRQNPGLREQYF
. | TRBJ1-5 | TRBV3-1/TRBV3-2 | . | TGTGCCAGCAGCCAGGCCCAAGATCAGCCCCAGCATTTT | CASSQAQDQPQHF
once | TRBJ2-2 | TRBV11-3 | . | TGTGCCAGCAGCGAGTACAACACCGGGGAGCTGTTTTTT | CASSEYNTGELFF
. | TRBJ2-7 | TRBV28 | TRBD1 | TGTGCCAGCAGTCCGGTGGCGGGACAGGGGGCCTACGAGCAGTACTTC | CASSPVAGQGAYEQYF
. | TRBJ1-1 | TRBV20-1 | . | TGCAGTGCTAGTAGTCCAGGGAACACTGAAGCTTTCTTT | CSASSPGNTEAFF
. | TRBJ2-3 | TRBV3-1/TRBV3-2 | TRBD2 | TGTGCCAGCAGCCCGCTAGCGGGGGAAGATACGCAGTATTTT | CASSPLAGEDTQYF
. | TRBJ2-1 | TRBV10-2 | TRBD2 | TGCGCCAGCAGTACGGGGGGGCTCGGGAATGAGCAGTTCTTC | CASSTGGLGNEQFF
. | TRBJ1-2 | TRBV28 | TRBD1 | TGTGCCAGCTCAGGGGGCTCGGGCTATGGCTACACCTTC | CASSGGSGYGYTF
few | TRBJ1-6 | TRBV27 | . | TGTGCCAGCAGTCTACGGACAGCTAATTCACCCCTCCACTTT | CASSLRTANSPLHF
. | TRBJ2-2 | TRBV21-1 | . | TGTGCCAGCAGCGAAGGACAGGGGGCCTCTTTGACCGGGGAGCTGTTTTTT | CASSEGQGASLTGELFF
. | TRBJ1-6 | TRBV10-1 | . | TGCGCCAGCAGTGAGGAGAATTCACCCCTCCACTTT | CASSEENSPLHF